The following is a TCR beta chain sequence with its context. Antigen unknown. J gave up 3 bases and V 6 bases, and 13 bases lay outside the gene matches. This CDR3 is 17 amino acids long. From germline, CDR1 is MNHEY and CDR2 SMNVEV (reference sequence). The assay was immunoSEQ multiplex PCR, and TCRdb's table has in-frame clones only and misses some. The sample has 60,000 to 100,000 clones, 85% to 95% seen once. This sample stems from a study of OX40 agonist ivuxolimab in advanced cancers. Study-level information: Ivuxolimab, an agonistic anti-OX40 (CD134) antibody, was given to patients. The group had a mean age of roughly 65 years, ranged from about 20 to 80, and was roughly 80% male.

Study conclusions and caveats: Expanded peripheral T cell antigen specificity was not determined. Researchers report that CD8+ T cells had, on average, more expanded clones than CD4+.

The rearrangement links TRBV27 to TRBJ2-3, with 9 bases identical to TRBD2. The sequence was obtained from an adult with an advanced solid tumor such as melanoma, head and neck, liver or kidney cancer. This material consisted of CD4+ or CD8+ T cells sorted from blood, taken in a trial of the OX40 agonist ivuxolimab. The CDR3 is CASSHSLAGRQTDTQYF. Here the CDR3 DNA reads TGTGCCAGCAGCCATTCCCTAGCGGGACGCCAGACAGATACGCAGTATTTT.